The 24 T cell receptor beta chains in this list originate from one sample, sequenced in a study of CD8 T cells in Susac syndrome. Random-hexamer reverse transcription was applied to roughly 0.5 to 1 ug RNA. MiXCR was run by TCRdb on the immunoSEQ multiplex PCR reads, yielding one entry per CDR3 protein. Here the sample spans roughly 200,000 distinct CDR3 sequences, approximately 95% being singletons. The specimen sequenced was CD4+ T cells from PBMCs. The receptor set was obtained from a human donor with multiple sclerosis.

The chain combines TRBV20-1 with TRBJ2-7; D is undetermined. Germline CDR1 DFQATT, CDR2 SNEGSKA (reference sequence). CDR3 length: 14 amino acids. Deletions cut 5 bases from V and 0 bases from J, with 14 bases between. This chain's CDR3 is CSARSPRSSYEQYF. Here the CDR3 DNA reads TGCAGTGCTCGTAGCCCGAGGAGCTCCTACGAGCAGTACTTC.

V is TRBV7-9 and J is TRBJ2-5; no clear D. The CDR3 length is 13 residues. Trimming stripped 3 bases from V and 5 bases from J, with 10 bases between. Germline lookup yields CDR1 SEHNR and CDR2 FQNEAQ (reference sequence). CDR3 coding DNA: TGTGCCAGCAGCTTCGGCCTATTGGAGACCCAGTACTTC. Encoded protein: CASSFGLLETQYF. Based on the CDR3 plus reference TRBV7-9 and TRBJ2-5, the full variable domain is DTGVSQNPRHKITKRGQNVTFRCDPISEHNRLYWYRQTLGQGPEFLTYFQNEAQLEKSRLLSDRFSAERPKGSFSTLEIQRTEQGDSAMYLCASSFGLLETQYFGPGTRLLVL.

V is TRBV12-3 or TRBV12-4 and J is TRBJ1-1; D possibly corresponds to TRBD1 (5 bases). V dropped 5 bases and J dropped 3 bases, with 7 bases sitting between them. The CDR3 has 12 amino acids. This CDR3 is CASSAGHTEAFF. The CDR3 DNA is TGTGCCAGCAGTGCAGGGCACACTGAAGCTTTCTTT.

The chain combines TRBV9 with TRBJ1-2; a weak D match, TRBD1 (6 bases). The germline V and J ends were trimmed by 1 base and 7 bases, with 11 bases remaining between them. CDR1 is SGDLS, CDR2 YYNGEE, per germline. The CDR3 sequence is 13 residues long. Here the CDR3 DNA reads TGTGCCAGCAGCGTATTTGGGGGCGGTGGCTACACCTTC. Translation gives CASSVFGGGGYTF.

The J gene is TRBJ1-5, the V gene TRBV23-1, with D uncertain. Being an ORF, TRBV23-1 has a function that is uncertain. Trimming cost V 7 bases and J 0 bases, with 7 bases left between them. CDR3 size: 13 residues. CDR3 sequence reads: CASNLYSNQPQHF. For the CDR3, the DNA is TGCGCCAGCAACCTCTATAGCAATCAGCCCCAGCATTTT.

CDR3 DNA sequence: TGTGCCTGGAGCTTAGTGGGGCAGAAGCAGTACTTC. Amino acids: CAWSLVGQKQYF. The genes are TRBV30 and TRBJ2-7; tentative D call: TRBD1 (5 bases). The V and J ends lost 3 bases and 8 bases respectively, with 14 bases between them. The germline V gene encodes CDR1 GTSNPN and CDR2 SVGIG (reference sequence). The CDR3 has 12 residues.

V is TRBV29-1 and J is TRBJ2-4; D gene ambiguous. This CDR3 has 12 amino acids. Germline assignment: CDR1 SQVTM and CDR2 ANQGSEA. Trimming took off 7 bases at V and 0 bases at J, with 7 bases between the two ends. Written as DNA, the CDR3 is TGCAGCGCCCTCAGAGCCAAAAACATTCAGTACTTC. This translates into CSALRAKNIQYF.

This clonotype came up once. In DNA form, the CDR3 reads TGCAGTGCTACACAGCGATCCACTGAAAAACTGTTTTTT. Encoded protein: CSATQRSTEKLFF. The chain has TRBV20-1 and TRBJ1-4; D call uncertain. CDR1 is DFQATT, CDR2 SNEGSKA, per germline (reference sequence). The CDR3 has 13 amino acids. With 4 bases removed from V and 7 bases from J, the gap between germline ends came to 13 bases.

The rearrangement uses TRBV7-9 and TRBJ1-1; possibly TRBD1 for D (5 bases). Germline V gene sequence: CDR1 SEHNR, CDR2 FQNEAQ (reference sequence). This CDR3 comprises 13 residues. Trimming took off 3 bases at V and 4 bases at J, with 9 bases between the two ends. CDR3 amino acids: CASSFGGSTEAFF. CDR3 DNA: TGTGCCAGCAGCTTCGGGGGTAGCACTGAAGCTTTCTTT.

This chain joins TRBV19 and TRBJ1-6; no clear D gene. The CDR3 is made up of 9 amino acids. CDR1 and CDR2 from the germline V gene are LNHDA and SQIVND (reference sequence). Trimming removed 8 bases from V and 9 bases from J, with 2 bases in between. Here the CDR3 DNA reads TGTGCCAGTTCTTCACCCCTCCACTTT. This gives the protein CASSSPLHF.

The CDR3 bases are TGTGCCAGCAGTGAAGCGCGGGGGGCTGGGCAGCCCCAGCATTTT. As protein: CASSEARGAGQPQHF. This chain joins TRBV2 and TRBJ1-5, with a possible D match to TRBD1 (6 bases). CDR1 is SNHLY and CDR2 is FYNNEI in the germline V gene. The CDR3 consists of 15 residues. The V gene lost 0 bases and the J gene lost 7 bases, with 13 bases spanning the gap.

The chain links TRBV9 to TRBJ1-2; the match to TRBD1 covers 7 bases. Per the germline V gene, CDR1 is SGDLS and CDR2 is YYNGEE. J lost 1 base, V lost 4 bases, and 4 bases had no gene match. The CDR3 runs 14 residues. The CDR3 DNA sequence: TGTGCCAGCAGCCTGGGACAGATTAACTATGGCTACACCTTC. Its translation is CASSLGQINYGYTF.

This chain joins TRBV19 and TRBJ2-1; D might be TRBD1 (6 bases). In germline, CDR1 is LNHDA, CDR2 SQIVND (reference sequence). The CDR3 has 15 residues. The V end was cut by 7 bases, the J end by 3 bases, with 16 bases between. Written as DNA, the CDR3 is TGTGCCAGTAACCCATCGGACAGCTACTACAATGAGCAGTTCTTC. It translates to CASNPSDSYYNEQFF.

This chain links TRBV14 with TRBJ2-5, with D possibly matching TRBD2 (6 bases). The CDR3 loop spans 15 amino acids. In germline, CDR1 is SGHDN, CDR2 FVKESK. V lost 2 bases to trimming and J lost 2 bases, with 12 bases between them. CDR3 DNA: TGTGCCAGCAGCCAACTTTTGGCGGGGCAAGAGACCCAGTACTTC. This codes for CASSQLLAGQETQYF. The full variable domain, rest sourced from reference TRBV14 and TRBJ2-5, is EAGVTQFPSHSVIEKGQTVTLRCDPISGHDNLYWYRRVMGKEIKFLLHFVKESKQDESGMPNNRFLAERTGGTYSTLKVQPAELEDSGVYFCASSQLLAGQETQYFGPGTRLLVL.

The sample holds one count of this clonotype. The chain employs TRBV20-1 and TRBJ1-5; TRBD1 might be the D (5 bases). The CDR3 is 13 amino acids. The V and J ends lost 1 base and 8 bases respectively, with 12 bases between them. Germline assignment: CDR1 DFQATT and CDR2 SNEGSKA (reference sequence). The CDR3 DNA sequence: TGCAGTGCTAGAGTCCTTGACAGTGAGCCCCAGCATTTT. Its translation: CSARVLDSEPQHF.

The chain joins TRBV3-1 to TRBJ1-3; no firm D call. The V gene lost 3 bases and the J gene lost 0 bases, with 6 bases spanning the gap. Germline V gene sequence: CDR1 LGHDT, CDR2 YNNKEL (reference sequence). This CDR3 spans 14 amino acids. The CDR3 reads CASSQGNSGNTIYF. The CDR3 DNA sequence: TGTGCCAGCAGCCAGGGGAACTCTGGAAACACCATATATTTT.

V gene TRBV29-1 combines with J gene TRBJ1-1, with D perhaps matching TRBD1 (6 bases). This CDR3 spans 13 amino acids. The germline CDR1 and CDR2 sequences are SQVTM and ANQGSEA. V was pared by 6 bases and J by 1 base, with 12 bases between. The CDR3 spells CSVRRTENTEAFF. Written as DNA, the CDR3 is TGCAGCGTCCGTAGGACAGAGAACACTGAAGCTTTCTTT.

This sequence joins TRBV7-9 and TRBJ1-1; TRBD1 is a possible D gene (6 bases). The CDR3 extends over 13 amino acids. Trimming stripped 5 bases from V and 4 bases from J, with 11 bases between. Germline lookup yields CDR1 SEHNR and CDR2 FQNEAQ (reference sequence). Here the CDR3 DNA reads TGTGCCAGCAGCAACAGGGTGGTCACTGAAGCTTTCTTT. Amino acids: CASSNRVVTEAFF.

The V call is TRBV20-1, the J call TRBJ1-1; TRBD1 might be the D (5 bases). CDR1 and CDR2 (germline): DFQATT, SNEGSKA (reference sequence). This CDR3 is built from 16 residues. The ends were cut back, 0 bases at V and 6 bases at J, with 20 bases in the middle. In nucleotides, the CDR3 is TGCAGTGCTAGAGATTATGGGGGTAGCGGGTTCCCTGAAGCTTTCTTT. Protein sequence: CSARDYGGSGFPEAFF.

This chain links TRBV4-2 with TRBJ2-3, with D perhaps TRBD2 (5 bases). Germline V gene lookup returns CDR1 LGHNA and CDR2 YNFKEQ. This CDR3 contains 16 residues. V was shortened by 1 base and J by 1 base, with 12 bases between the two germline ends. The CDR3 DNA reads TGTGCCAGCAGCCAAGGTAGAGGGCCCGGCACAGATACGCAGTATTTT. Translated, it gives CASSQGRGPGTDTQYF.

The CDR3 reads CASSSTGELFF. CDR3 sequence (DNA): TGTGCCAGCAGTTCGACCGGGGAGCTGTTTTTT. V and J are TRBV6-6 and TRBJ2-2; D gene uncertain. Germline V gene lookup returns CDR1 MNHNY and CDR2 SVGAGI (reference sequence). CDR3 length: 11 residues. Trimming removed 4 bases at V and 5 bases at J, with 2 bases between.

V and J are TRBV2 and TRBJ2-1; D might be TRBD2 (6 bases). CDR1 SNHLY and CDR2 FYNNEI come from the germline V gene. The CDR3 length is 12 residues. Trimming removed 11 bases from V and 8 bases from J, with 16 bases in between. CDR3 DNA sequence: TGTGCCTGGGGGTCGCGGAGGGATGAGCAGTTCTTC. This sequence encodes CAWGSRRDEQFF. Full variable domain (remainder filled in from reference TRBV2 and TRBJ2-1): EPEVTQTPSHQVTQMGQEVILRCVPISNHLYFYWYRQILGQKVEFLVSFYNNEISEKSEIFDDQFSVERPDGSNFTLKIRSTKLEDSAMYFCAWGSRRDEQFFGPGTRLTVL.

The chain joins TRBV20-1 to TRBJ2-1; 8 positions agree with TRBD2. Germline assignment: CDR1 DFQATT and CDR2 SNEGSKA (reference sequence). Trimming removed 3 bases from V and 2 bases from J; junction bases left unmatched: 6. This CDR3 contains 15 residues. The CDR3 DNA reads as TGCAGTGCTAGCGGGAGGGGGGGCCCCTACAATGAGCAGTTCTTC. Residues: CSASGRGGPYNEQFF.

This clonotype was seen a single time. V and J are TRBV2 and TRBJ1-4; a weak D match, TRBD1 (5 bases). The CDR3 is 12 amino acids. Germline CDR1 and CDR2: SNHLY and FYNNEI. V dropped 6 bases and J dropped 11 bases, with 13 bases sitting between them. CDR3 nucleotide sequence: TGTGCCAGCAGCGTAAGGGGAACCAAACTGTTTTTT. Its protein is CASSVRGTKLFF.